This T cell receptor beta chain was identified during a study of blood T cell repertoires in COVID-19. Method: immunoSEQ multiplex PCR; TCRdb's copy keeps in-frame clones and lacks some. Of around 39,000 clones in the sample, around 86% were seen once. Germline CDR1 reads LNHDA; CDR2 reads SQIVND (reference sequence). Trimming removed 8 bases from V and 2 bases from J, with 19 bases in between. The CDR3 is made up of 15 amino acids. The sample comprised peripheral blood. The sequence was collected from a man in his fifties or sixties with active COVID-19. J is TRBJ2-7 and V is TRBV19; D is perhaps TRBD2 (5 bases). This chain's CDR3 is CASSGSRSLTYEQYF. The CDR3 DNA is TGTGCCAGTTCGGGGAGCCGTTCGCTAACCTACGAGCAGTACTTC.